The rows below give T cell receptor beta chains drawn from one sample of a study of T cells in tumors after PD-1 blockade. Libraries were prepared by immunoSEQ multiplex PCR; TCRdb keeps only in-frame clonotypes and omits some of them. This sample has about 25,000 clones, with about 82% found just once. This specimen was PBMCs, taken after anti-PD-1 treatment. These TCRs come from a human donor with basal cell carcinoma. Each CDR3 is given with its conserved first and last residue. The D gene is left open where the match is weak. Clone size is not always given. Where it is, it says once, few, many or a class for expanded clones.

TRBJ2-5,-,TRBV5-6,-,TGTGCCAGCAGCCGCCAGGAGGGGCACCACTTC,CASSRQEGHHF
TRBJ1-5,TRBD1,TRBV6-5,-,TGTGCCAGCAGGACTACAGGGGATCAGCCCCAGCATTTT,CASRTTGDQPQHF
TRBJ1-1,-,TRBV21-1,-,TGTGCCAGCAGACGGCCGTTATACACAATTCGCACTGAAGCTTTCTTT,CASRRPLYTIRTEAFF
TRBJ2-3,-,TRBV4-1,-,TGCGCCAGCAGCCAAGACCGGATTTTCCCCCCGGATACGCAGTATTTT,CASSQDRIFPPDTQYF
TRBJ2-1,TRBD2,TRBV19,-,TGTGCCAGTAGTATATTTAGCGGGGGGGCCCAAAATGAGCAGTTCTTC,CASSIFSGGAQNEQFF
TRBJ1-3,-,TRBV15,-,TGTGCCACCAGCAGAGAGACGGGAAACACCATATATTTT,CATSRETGNTIYF
TRBJ1-1,-,TRBV6-4,-,TGTGCCAGCAGGAGGGGGTATGAAGCTTTCTTT,CASRRGYEAFF
TRBJ1-1,-,TRBV6-5,-,TGTGCCAGCAGTTACTCTCTCCCAAACACTGAAGCTTTCTTT,CASSYSLPNTEAFF
TRBJ2-3,-,TRBV18,once,TGTGCCAGCTCACCTTATATCCATCGGACAGATACGCAGTATTTT,CASSPYIHRTDTQYF
TRBJ2-1,-,TRBV2,-,TGTGCCAGCACGGGTCGGCCTAAGAAGGCCGACGGACAACGGGAGCAGTTCTTC,CASTGRPKKADGQREQFF
TRBJ1-2,TRBD1,TRBV6-1,few,TGTGCCAGCAGTGAAGCGGGCAGGGGGTTCTATGGCTACACCTTC,CASSEAGRGFYGYTF
TRBJ2-7,TRBD1,TRBV6-6,-,TGTGCCAGCAGTTCGACAGGGAAGGGGGCCTACGAGCAGTACTTC,CASSSTGKGAYEQYF
TRBJ2-3,TRBD2,TRBV7-7,-,TGTGCTAGCAGCTTATCCGGACTAGCGGGGGTAGAAACGCAGTATTTT,CASSLSGLAGVETQYF
TRBJ1-5,-,TRBV19,-,TGTGCCAGTAGTTTCCGGGACACCAATCAGCCCCAGCATTTT,CASSFRDTNQPQHF
TRBJ1-2,TRBD1,TRBV2,-,TGTGCCAGCAGTGAAACGACCCCGACAGGGGCTGGGGGCTACACCTTC,CASSETTPTGAGGYTF
TRBJ1-3,-,TRBV21-1,-,TGTGCCAGCAGCCCCCGAAAGAACACCATATATTTT,CASSPRKNTIYF
TRBJ1-2,-,TRBV3-1/TRBV3-2,-,TGTGCCAGCAGCCGAGACCTCTCCCCTGATTATGGCTACACCTTC,CASSRDLSPDYGYTF
TRBJ2-1,-,TRBV3-1/TRBV3-2,-,TGTGCCAGCAGCCGACCTAGGGGCTCATACAATGAGCAGTTCTTC,CASSRPRGSYNEQFF
TRBJ1-2,-,TRBV7-8,-,TGTGCCAGCAGCTTATCTCCAGGGTACGGCTACACCTTC,CASSLSPGYGYTF
TRBJ2-6,-,TRBV7-9,once,TGTGCCAGCAGCTTAATAGGGGGGGCTGGGGCCAACGTCCTGACTTTC,CASSLIGGAGANVLTF
TRBJ2-1,TRBD1,TRBV7-3,-,TGTGCCAGCAGCTTACAGCAGGGGGAACTTAATGAGCAGTTCTTC,CASSLQQGELNEQFF
TRBJ1-2,-,TRBV7-8,-,TGTGCCAGCAGCTTAGGAGAGGCAGGGACTAACTATGGCTACACCTTC,CASSLGEAGTNYGYTF
TRBJ1-4,-,TRBV7-2,-,TGTGCCAGCAGCTTATCACCGCGAGCTAATGAAAAACTGTTTTTT,CASSLSPRANEKLFF
TRBJ1-2,-,TRBV19,-,TGTGCCAGTAGTTATGGGGAAGGATCATCAGGCCGCTATGGCTACACCTTC,CASSYGEGSSGRYGYTF